A selection of T cell receptor beta chains follows, all from one sample in a study of molecular identifiers for immune sequencing clone quantification. In TCRdb, the PCR reads were re-called with MiXCR into one record per CDR3 protein. The sample has hundreds of thousands of distinct CDR3 sequences; about 25% are singletons. Sequenced: naive CD8+ T cells from blood, with Jurkat cell RNA spiked in. These receptors were taken from a human donor in good health. Some libraries in this study had Jurkat cell RNA spiked in. Each CDR3 is given with its conserved first and last residue. The D gene is left open where the match is weak. Clone sizes are given selectively: once, few, many, or a class where the clone is expanded.

J gene: TRBJ1-2
D gene: NA
clone size: NA
V gene: TRBV20-1
CDR3 protein: CSASEWENYGYTF
CDR3 DNA: TGCAGTGCTAGTGAATGGGAAAACTATGGCTACACCTTC

J gene: TRBJ2-7
D gene: NA
clone size: many
V gene: TRBV20-1
CDR3 protein: CSAVWGSPYEQYF
CDR3 DNA: TGCAGTGCTGTCTGGGGCAGCCCCTACGAGCAGTACTTC

J gene: TRBJ2-7
D gene: TRBD2
clone size: many
V gene: TRBV14
CDR3 protein: CASSPSQGVGGEQYF
CDR3 DNA: TGTGCCAGCAGCCCAAGCCAGGGAGTCGGGGGGGAGCAGTACTTC

J gene: TRBJ2-5
D gene: TRBD2
clone size: many
V gene: TRBV6-5
CDR3 protein: CASSKRTSGRRGQETQYF
CDR3 DNA: TGTGCCAGCAGTAAAAGGACTAGCGGGAGGAGGGGCCAAGAGACCCAGTACTTC

J gene: TRBJ2-5
D gene: NA
clone size: many
V gene: TRBV6-5
CDR3 protein: CASSYSIGPSQETQYF
CDR3 DNA: TGTGCCAGCAGTTACTCGATAGGTCCCTCCCAAGAGACCCAGTACTTC

J gene: TRBJ2-7
D gene: TRBD2
clone size: many
V gene: TRBV6-2/TRBV6-3
CDR3 protein: CASSYPEGLAGHIAIYEQYF
CDR3 DNA: TGTGCCAGCAGTTATCCCGAGGGACTAGCGGGGCATATTGCCATCTACGAGCAGTACTTC

J gene: TRBJ2-1
D gene: NA
clone size: NA
V gene: TRBV29-1
CDR3 protein: CSVVSYNEQFF
CDR3 DNA: TGCAGCGTTGTCTCGTACAATGAGCAGTTCTTC

J gene: TRBJ2-7
D gene: NA
clone size: NA
V gene: TRBV9
CDR3 protein: CASSPWDNPYEQYF
CDR3 DNA: TGTGCCAGCAGCCCCTGGGATAACCCCTACGAGCAGTACTTC

J gene: TRBJ2-2
D gene: NA
clone size: few
V gene: TRBV13
CDR3 protein: CASSAGVTNTGELFF
CDR3 DNA: TGTGCCAGCAGCGCCGGAGTTACGAACACCGGGGAGCTGTTTTTT

J gene: TRBJ2-1
D gene: NA
clone size: few
V gene: TRBV29-1
CDR3 protein: CSVEGLSRGAYNEQFF
CDR3 DNA: TGCAGCGTTGAAGGGCTGTCTAGGGGGGCCTACAATGAGCAGTTCTTC